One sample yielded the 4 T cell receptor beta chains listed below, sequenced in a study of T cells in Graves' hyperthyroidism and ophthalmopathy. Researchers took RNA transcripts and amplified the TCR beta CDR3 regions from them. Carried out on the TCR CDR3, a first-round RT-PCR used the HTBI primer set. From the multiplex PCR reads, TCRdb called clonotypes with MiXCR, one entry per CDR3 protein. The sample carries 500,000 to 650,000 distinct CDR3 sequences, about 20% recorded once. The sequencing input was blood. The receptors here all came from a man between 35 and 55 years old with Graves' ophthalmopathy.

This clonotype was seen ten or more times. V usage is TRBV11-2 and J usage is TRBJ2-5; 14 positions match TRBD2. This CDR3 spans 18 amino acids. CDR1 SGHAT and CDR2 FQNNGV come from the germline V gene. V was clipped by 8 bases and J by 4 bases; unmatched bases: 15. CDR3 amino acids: CASGYPPTGTSGRETQYF. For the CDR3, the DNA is TGTGCCAGCGGATACCCCCCTACCGGGACTAGCGGGAGAGAGACCCAGTACTTC.

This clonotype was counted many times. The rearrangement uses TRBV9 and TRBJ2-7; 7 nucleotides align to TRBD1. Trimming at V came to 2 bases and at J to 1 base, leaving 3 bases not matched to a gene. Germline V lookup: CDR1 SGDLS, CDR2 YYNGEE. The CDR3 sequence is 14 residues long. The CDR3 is CASSVGDRSYEQYF. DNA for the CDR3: TGTGCCAGCAGCGTTGGGGACAGATCCTACGAGCAGTACTTC.

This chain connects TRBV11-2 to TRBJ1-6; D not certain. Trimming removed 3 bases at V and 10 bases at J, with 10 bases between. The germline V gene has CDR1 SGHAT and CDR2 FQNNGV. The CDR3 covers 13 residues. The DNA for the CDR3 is TGTGCCAGCAGCTTGGGGTTTCGGTCACCCCTCCACTTT. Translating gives CASSLGFRSPLHF.

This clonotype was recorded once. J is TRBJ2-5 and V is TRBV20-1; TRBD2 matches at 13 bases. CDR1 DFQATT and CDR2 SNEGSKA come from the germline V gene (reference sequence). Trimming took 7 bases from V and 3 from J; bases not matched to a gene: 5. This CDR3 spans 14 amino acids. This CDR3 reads CSGGLAGDKETQYF. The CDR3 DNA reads TGCAGTGGTGGACTAGCGGGGGACAAAGAGACCCAGTACTTC.